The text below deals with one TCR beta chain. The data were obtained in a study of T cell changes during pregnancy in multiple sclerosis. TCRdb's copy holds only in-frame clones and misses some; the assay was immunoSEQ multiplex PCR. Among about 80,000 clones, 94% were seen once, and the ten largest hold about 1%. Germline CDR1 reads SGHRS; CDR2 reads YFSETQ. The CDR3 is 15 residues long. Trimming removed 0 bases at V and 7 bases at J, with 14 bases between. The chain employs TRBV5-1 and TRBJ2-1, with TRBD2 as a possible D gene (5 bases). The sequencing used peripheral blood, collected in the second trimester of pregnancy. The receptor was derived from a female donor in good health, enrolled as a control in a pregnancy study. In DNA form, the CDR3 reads TGCGCCAGCAGCTTGGGGGGAGTGGGCGGTAATGAGCAGTTCTTC. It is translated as CASSLGGVGGNEQFF. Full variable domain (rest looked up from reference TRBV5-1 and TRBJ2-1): KAGVTQTPRYLIKTRGQQVTLSCSPISGHRSVSWYQQTPGQGLQFLFEYFSETQRNKGNFPGRFSGRQFSNSRSEMNVSTLELGDSALYLCASSLGGVGGNEQFFGPGTRLTVL.